These T cell receptor beta chains were read from a single sample in a study of human T cells and chemical hapten exposure. TCRdb re-called the RACE reads with MiXCR, one entry per CDR3 protein. The sample carries about 40,000 distinct CDR3 sequences, less than 3.5% recorded once. The specimen was whole blood, collected in connection with sensitization to the hapten diphenylcyclopropenone (DPC). These receptors came from a man aged 35-49 years with alopecia areata. Some clones in this sample may be carry-over from other donors' samples. The conserved cysteine and the conserved F or W are not part of the CDR3 here. A D gene is named only where the DNA matches it firmly. The size field is filled for only some rows; it gives once, few, many or a size class.

j_call | clone_size | v_call | d_call | cdr3_aa
TRBJ2-5 | few | TRBV6-1 | . | ASSERWRGETQY
TRBJ2-3 | . | TRBV7-9 | . | ASSLIASSTDTQY
TRBJ1-5 | many | TRBV6-2/TRBV6-3 | . | ASRTTRQHSNQPQH
TRBJ2-7 | many | TRBV28 | . | ASSPRGAGYEQY
TRBJ2-1 | few | TRBV20-1 | . | SAGGGAGNEQF
TRBJ2-1 | many | TRBV9 | . | ASSVVDGAQEQF
TRBJ2-3 | many | TRBV4-1 | TRBD2 | ASSDRTSGRSSGFTDTQY
TRBJ2-3 | few | TRBV18 | TRBD2 | ASSPLGLAVIDTQY
TRBJ1-1 | many | TRBV10-3 | TRBD1 | AISALQGQLNTEAF
TRBJ2-5 | many | TRBV7-9 | . | ASSRGGLQETQY
TRBJ1-6 | many | TRBV20-1 | TRBD1 | SAINPGTGPNSPLH
TRBJ1-5 | few | TRBV12-3/TRBV12-4 | . | ASSLQGHQPQH
TRBJ1-6 | . | TRBV12-5 | TRBD1 | ASGFDGTGSNSPLH
TRBJ2-1 | many | TRBV19 | TRBD2 | ASSSAGGNEQF
TRBJ2-7 | few | TRBV25-1 | . | ASSSRDFPYEQY
TRBJ2-1 | many | TRBV14 | TRBD2 | ASSQDIAGGPEEQF
TRBJ2-3 | many | TRBV20-1 | . | SARDGRRTKDTQY
TRBJ2-3 | many | TRBV20-1 | TRBD2 | SARDAGVSTDTQY
TRBJ2-6 | many | TRBV4-3 | . | ASSQDSDQEPVLT
TRBJ2-1 | many | TRBV19 | . | ASSIWSNRGNEQF
TRBJ1-5 | many | TRBV27 | . | ASSPRDRSNQPQH
TRBJ1-1 | many | TRBV12-3/TRBV12-4 | TRBD1 | ASSPGTGGVRVTEAF
TRBJ1-3 | many | TRBV28 | . | ASRPGAGGNTIY
TRBJ2-3 | few | TRBV9 | TRBD2 | ASGTSGKDTQY
TRBJ1-6 | many | TRBV3-1 | . | ASSRTDNSPLH
TRBJ1-1 | many | TRBV6-5 | . | ASSYGGNTEAF
TRBJ2-1 | few | TRBV10-3 | TRBD2 | ASTSGLGNEQF
TRBJ1-1 | many | TRBV6-1 | . | ASSDPGVLNTEAF
TRBJ2-1 | many | TRBV20-1 | . | SARGVYNEQF
TRBJ1-2 | many | TRBV7-9 | . | ASSLDDRTPYGYT
TRBJ2-7 | many | TRBV5-6 | TRBD2 | ASSLSRSGGSSYEQY
TRBJ2-3 | many | TRBV7-9 | . | ASSPPSTDTQY
TRBJ2-3 | many | TRBV7-2 | . | ASSLYARGAQGDTQY
TRBJ1-1 | many | TRBV20-1 | . | SARPRGIEAF
TRBJ2-5 | many | TRBV7-3 | TRBD2 | ASSEGVAGTRETQY
TRBJ1-1 | . | TRBV29-1 | . | STRGTEAYTEAF
TRBJ2-7 | many | TRBV20-1 | . | SATELIDFYEQY
TRBJ1-1 | many | TRBV6-5 | . | ASSYSLAVANTEAF
TRBJ1-4 | many | TRBV6-5 | . | ASSYSRGHGEWLF
TRBJ2-5 | many | TRBV20-1 | TRBD1 | SAERVPGQGRETQY
TRBJ2-6 | . | TRBV7-9 | TRBD1 | ASSSTGVGANVLT
TRBJ1-1 | many | TRBV28 | . | ASSSGTFGARMNTEAF
TRBJ2-7 | many | TRBV6-5 | . | ASSYGPSYEQY
TRBJ1-1 | many | TRBV28 | TRBD1 | ASLTGGDDTEAF
TRBJ2-4 | many | TRBV12-3/TRBV12-4 | TRBD1 | ASSLLARGLVVAKNIQY
TRBJ1-3 | few | TRBV10-3 | . | AISEAVKGNTIY
TRBJ2-1 | many | TRBV6-5 | . | ASSRRLSMAEQF